The rows below give T cell receptor beta chains drawn from one sample of a study of shared clonotypes between healthy human individuals. Clones were read by immunoSEQ multiplex PCR, and TCRdb kept only the in-frame ones, dropping some. In the table there are some 2,000,000 clones, 90% to 96% of which are singletons. The sample consisted of naive CD4+ T cells sorted from blood. These receptors were taken from a man between 18 and 35 years old in good health. The CDR3 runs from the conserved cysteine through the conserved F or W. Fields, in order: V gene, J gene, D gene, clone size, CDR3 DNA, CDR3 protein. D genes are given only for firm matches. Size is omitted from some rows. Given values are once, few, many or a class for expanded clones.

V: TRBV5-6
J: TRBJ1-1
D: -
size: -
DNA: TGTGCCAGCAGCTTGAGGAGGGACTATGAAGCTTTCTTT
CDR3: CASSLRRDYEAFF

V: TRBV5-6
J: TRBJ2-7
D: TRBD1
size: -
DNA: TGTGCCAGCAGCTTCTCGGACAGGTCCTACGAGCAGTACTTC
CDR3: CASSFSDRSYEQYF

V: TRBV2
J: TRBJ2-2
D: TRBD1
size: -
DNA: TGTGCCAGCAGCCGGGACAGGGGGCTGTCCGGGGAGCTGTTTTTT
CDR3: CASSRDRGLSGELFF

V: TRBV5-4
J: TRBJ1-3
D: -
size: -
DNA: TGTGCCAGCAGCTCCCCGTCAAATGGAAACACCATATATTTT
CDR3: CASSSPSNGNTIYF

V: TRBV5-4
J: TRBJ1-2
D: -
size: -
DNA: TGTGCCAGCAGCCCCGACGGGATCCACTATGGCTACACCTTC
CDR3: CASSPDGIHYGYTF

V: TRBV19
J: TRBJ1-2
D: -
size: -
DNA: TGTGCCAGTAGCCGTCCTGGAGGTACAGACCCCTATGGCTACACCTTC
CDR3: CASSRPGGTDPYGYTF

V: TRBV5-4
J: TRBJ2-2
D: -
size: -
DNA: TGTGCCAGCAGCTTGCAAGGAGCGAACACCGGGGAGCTGTTTTTT
CDR3: CASSLQGANTGELFF

V: TRBV4-1
J: TRBJ2-5
D: -
size: once
DNA: TGCGCCAGCAGCCGGGCGGCGGCTGCAGGGGAGACCCAGTACTTC
CDR3: CASSRAAAAGETQYF

V: TRBV4-1
J: TRBJ2-2
D: -
size: -
DNA: TGCGCCAGCAGCCAAGATAATTATTTCGCACAGAACACCGGGGAGCTGTTTTTT
CDR3: CASSQDNYFAQNTGELFF

V: TRBV5-4
J: TRBJ2-5
D: TRBD2
size: -
DNA: TGTGCCAGCACAATCCGCATAGCGGGGGGGACAGAGACCCAGTACTTC
CDR3: CASTIRIAGGTETQYF

V: TRBV2
J: TRBJ2-2
D: TRBD2
size: -
DNA: TGTGCCAGCAGTGGTGCTAGCGGGATACCCTTGGGCACCGGGGAGCTGTTTTTT
CDR3: CASSGASGIPLGTGELFF

V: TRBV6-1
J: TRBJ1-5
D: -
size: -
DNA: TGTGCCAGCAGTGCCCGAACCGGGATTAGCAATCAGCCCCAGCATTTT
CDR3: CASSARTGISNQPQHF

V: TRBV7-3
J: TRBJ2-3
D: -
size: -
DNA: TGTGCCAGCAGCTTATGGGGACTTTCCTCTACCACAGATACGCAGTATTTT
CDR3: CASSLWGLSSTTDTQYF

V: TRBV7-2
J: TRBJ2-7
D: TRBD2
size: -
DNA: TGTGCCAGCAGCTCCGCTAGCGGGGGGGGCTACGAGCAGTACTTC
CDR3: CASSSASGGGYEQYF

V: TRBV5-1
J: TRBJ2-1
D: -
size: -
DNA: TGCGCCAGCAGCTTGGACGTGGGACAAGAGCAGTTCTTC
CDR3: CASSLDVGQEQFF

V: TRBV30
J: TRBJ1-1
D: -
size: -
DNA: TGTGCCTGGAGCGGCGGGGGGACTGAAGCTTTCTTT
CDR3: CAWSGGGTEAFF

V: TRBV4-1
J: TRBJ2-5
D: -
size: -
DNA: TGCGCCAGCAGCCAGGCACCCGGGTTAGGGTACCAAGAGACCCAGTACTTC
CDR3: CASSQAPGLGYQETQYF

V: TRBV19
J: TRBJ2-3
D: TRBD2
size: -
DNA: TGTGCCAGTAGTACTCCGAGCGGGATAACAGATACGCAGTATTTT
CDR3: CASSTPSGITDTQYF

V: TRBV28
J: TRBJ1-3
D: TRBD1
size: -
DNA: TGTGCCAGCAGTTTCCAGGGGGCTGGAAACACCATATATTTT
CDR3: CASSFQGAGNTIYF

V: TRBV2
J: TRBJ2-5
D: -
size: -
DNA: TGTGCCAGCAGTGGGGTTGGGGAGACCCAGTACTTC
CDR3: CASSGVGETQYF

V: TRBV6-5
J: TRBJ1-3
D: -
size: -
DNA: TGTGCCAGCAGTTACTCGGGCAGCCGACGGGACACCATATATTTT
CDR3: CASSYSGSRRDTIYF

V: TRBV10-3
J: TRBJ2-2
D: -
size: -
DNA: TGTGCCATCAGTGACAGGAGAGACACCGGGGAGCTGTTTTTT
CDR3: CAISDRRDTGELFF

V: TRBV2
J: TRBJ2-1
D: -
size: -
DNA: TGTGCCAGCGCGGTACCCATCGGCCCCTACAATGAGCAGTTCTTC
CDR3: CASAVPIGPYNEQFF

V: TRBV2
J: TRBJ1-2
D: -
size: once
DNA: TGTGCCAGCAGTGATTTAGGATACTATGGCTACACCTTC
CDR3: CASSDLGYYGYTF

V: TRBV5-4
J: TRBJ2-3
D: TRBD2
size: -
DNA: TGTGCCAGCAGCCCCGGACTAGCGGGTCAAGGTGATACGCAGTATTTT
CDR3: CASSPGLAGQGDTQYF

V: TRBV6-1
J: TRBJ1-5
D: -
size: -
DNA: TGTGCCAGCAGTGATGCTGGACAATCCTATAGCAATCAGCCCCAGCATTTT
CDR3: CASSDAGQSYSNQPQHF

V: TRBV4-3
J: TRBJ2-5
D: -
size: -
DNA: TGCGCCAGCAGCCCAGGGGTTGCTTCGGAGACCCAGTACTTC
CDR3: CASSPGVASETQYF

V: TRBV29-1
J: TRBJ1-1
D: -
size: once
DNA: TGCAGCGTTGAACAGACAGTGAACACTGAAGCTTTCTTT
CDR3: CSVEQTVNTEAFF

V: TRBV29-1
J: TRBJ1-2
D: -
size: -
DNA: TGCAGCGTTGAAGCCCCCTCCGGCTATGGCTACACCTTC
CDR3: CSVEAPSGYGYTF

V: TRBV5-1
J: TRBJ2-1
D: TRBD1
size: -
DNA: TGCGCCAGCGGTTCAGGGGGCTACAATGAGCAGTTCTTC
CDR3: CASGSGGYNEQFF

V: TRBV10-3
J: TRBJ1-6
D: -
size: few
DNA: TGTGCCATCAAGCGGGGGGAGAATTCACCCCTCCACTTT
CDR3: CAIKRGENSPLHF

V: TRBV5-1
J: TRBJ2-3
D: -
size: -
DNA: TGCGCCAGCAGCTTGCTTCAGGGGACAGATACGCAGTATTTT
CDR3: CASSLLQGTDTQYF

V: TRBV7-8
J: TRBJ2-1
D: -
size: -
DNA: TGTGCCAGCAGCCCGCTAGCGCCTACCTACAATGAGCAGTTCTTC
CDR3: CASSPLAPTYNEQFF

V: TRBV7-2
J: TRBJ1-5
D: TRBD1
size: -
DNA: TGTGCCAGCAGCTACAGGACAGGGGGCAATCAGCCCCAGCATTTT
CDR3: CASSYRTGGNQPQHF

V: TRBV5-6
J: TRBJ2-3
D: TRBD2
size: -
DNA: TGTGCCAGCAGCCGCCCGGGACTAGGGCCAGATACGCAGTATTTT
CDR3: CASSRPGLGPDTQYF

V: TRBV5-8
J: TRBJ1-1
D: TRBD1
size: -
DNA: TGTGCCAGCAGCTCCGGGACAGGGACCCTTGAAGCTTTCTTT
CDR3: CASSSGTGTLEAFF

V: TRBV6-6
J: TRBJ2-3
D: TRBD1
size: -
DNA: TGTGCCAGCAGCCGGACAGGGACCACAGATACGCAGTATTTT
CDR3: CASSRTGTTDTQYF

V: TRBV10-3
J: TRBJ2-1
D: TRBD2
size: once
DNA: TGTGCCACCGGGGGGGGTGAGCAGTTCTTC
CDR3: CATGGGEQFF

V: TRBV7-2
J: TRBJ1-2
D: TRBD1
size: -
DNA: TGTGCCAGCAGCCAGGACAGGAGTTTCTATGGCTACACCTTC
CDR3: CASSQDRSFYGYTF

V: TRBV7-2
J: TRBJ2-2
D: -
size: -
DNA: TGTGCCAGCAGCTTCTTCCCGGGGTCCGGGGCCGGGGAGCTGTTTTTT
CDR3: CASSFFPGSGAGELFF

V: TRBV6-4
J: TRBJ1-4
D: -
size: -
DNA: TGTGCCAGCTTAATTGAAAAACTGTTTTTT
CDR3: CASLIEKLFF

V: TRBV6-1
J: TRBJ1-5
D: -
size: once
DNA: TGTGCCAGCAGTGAGAGCCTCAATCAGCCCCAGCATTTT
CDR3: CASSESLNQPQHF

V: TRBV28
J: TRBJ1-2
D: -
size: -
DNA: TGTGCCAGCAGTTTAGAGGTTTACTATGGCTACACCTTC
CDR3: CASSLEVYYGYTF

V: TRBV29-1
J: TRBJ1-1
D: -
size: -
DNA: TGCAGCGCGCACAGGGTGAACACTGAAGCTTTCTTT
CDR3: CSAHRVNTEAFF

V: TRBV6-1
J: TRBJ2-5
D: -
size: -
DNA: TGTGCCAGCAACCGACAGGTCGGGGAGACCCAGTACTTC
CDR3: CASNRQVGETQYF

V: TRBV4-1
J: TRBJ2-7
D: -
size: -
DNA: TGCGCCAGCAGCCAATGGCCCCGGGACACCGATTACGAGCAGTACTTC
CDR3: CASSQWPRDTDYEQYF